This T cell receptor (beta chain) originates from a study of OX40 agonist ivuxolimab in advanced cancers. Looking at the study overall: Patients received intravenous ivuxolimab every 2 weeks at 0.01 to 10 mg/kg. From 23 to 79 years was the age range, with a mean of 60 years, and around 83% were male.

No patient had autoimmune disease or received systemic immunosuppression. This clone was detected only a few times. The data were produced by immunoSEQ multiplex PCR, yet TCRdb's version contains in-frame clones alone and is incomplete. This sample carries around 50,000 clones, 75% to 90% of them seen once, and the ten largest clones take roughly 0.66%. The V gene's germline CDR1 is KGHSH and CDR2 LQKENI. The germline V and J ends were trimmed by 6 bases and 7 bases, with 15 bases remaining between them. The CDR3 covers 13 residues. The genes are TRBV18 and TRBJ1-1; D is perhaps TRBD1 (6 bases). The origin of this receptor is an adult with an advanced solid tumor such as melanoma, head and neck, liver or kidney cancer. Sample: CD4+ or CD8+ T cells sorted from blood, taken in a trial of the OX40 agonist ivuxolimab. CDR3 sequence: CASSPDRNIEAFF. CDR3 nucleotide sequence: TGTGCCAGCTCTCCCGACAGGAATATTGAAGCTTTCTTT.